This TCR beta chain was retrieved from a study of blood T cell repertoires in COVID-19. About the study: Some COVID-19 samples were acute and others convalescent; all came from the United States, Italy and Spain. Sample material is recorded as cDNA or gDNA derived from T cells, B-cell-depleted T cells, or PBMCs.

From germline, CDR1 is SNHLY and CDR2 FYNNEI. The CDR3 loop spans 12 amino acids. Under the authors' procedure: Estimation of nucleated cell counts relied on the amplification of reference gene primers. TCRdb's table, derived via immunoSEQ multiplex PCR, lists solely in-frame clones and lacks some. Clonal size and the V and J genes are those of that table, whereas D and trimming came from the DNA. The repertoire has 210,000 or so clones, roughly 78% of them found once; the top ten carry 2.5% to 3%. The chain employs TRBV2 and TRBJ2-2, with 8 nucleotides matching TRBD1. Sequencing was carried out using peripheral blood. This sequence was found in a woman aged 80 or older with active or convalescent COVID-19. CDR3 amino acids: CAGTGNTGELFF. The CDR3 bases are TGTGCGGGGACAGGTAACACCGGGGAGCTGTTTTTT.